This is a list of T cell receptor beta chains from one sample in a study of CD8 T cells in Susac syndrome. TCRdb called the immunoSEQ multiplex PCR reads again in MiXCR, with one record for every CDR3 protein. The table shows roughly 130,000 distinct CDR3 sequences, with 90% to 95% occurring only once. The source material was CD4+ T cells from PBMCs. These receptors were taken from a human donor in good health. CDR3s include the opening cysteine and the closing phenylalanine or tryptophan. D genes are given only for firm matches. Clone sizes are given selectively: once, few, many, or a class where the clone is expanded.

V	J	size	D	CDR3	DNA
TRBV12-3/TRBV12-4	TRBJ1-2	-	TRBD1	CASSPGQATNYGYTF	TGTGCCAGCAGTCCGGGACAGGCAACTAACTATGGCTACACCTTC
TRBV6-2/TRBV6-3	TRBJ2-2	-	TRBD1	CASSYPTGAYTGELFF	TGTGCCAGCAGTTACCCGACAGGGGCCTACACCGGGGAGCTGTTTTTT
TRBV5-1	TRBJ2-2	-	-	CASSLGQGTGELFF	TGCGCCAGCAGCTTGGGGCAGGGGACCGGGGAGCTGTTTTTT
TRBV27	TRBJ2-5	few	-	CASSGLGETQYF	TGTGCCAGTTCGGGTCTGGGAGAGACCCAGTACTTC
TRBV29-1	TRBJ2-3	once	-	CSVRPGTDTQYF	TGCAGCGTTCGACCGGGCACAGATACGCAGTATTTT
TRBV5-1	TRBJ2-1	-	TRBD2	CASSLESSGTYEQFF	TGCGCCAGCAGCTTGGAGTCTAGCGGGACATATGAGCAGTTCTTC
TRBV2	TRBJ1-2	-	-	CASSEDRRRHGYTF	TGTGCCAGCAGTGAAGATAGGCGGAGACATGGCTACACCTTC
TRBV20-1	TRBJ2-5	once	-	CSGVVWGRGETQYF	TGCAGTGGCGTTGTCTGGGGGAGAGGAGAGACCCAGTACTTC
TRBV19	TRBJ2-5	-	TRBD2	CASSIGRLAGVEETQYF	TGTGCCAGTAGTATAGGACGACTAGCGGGAGTTGAAGAGACCCAGTACTTC
TRBV6-1	TRBJ2-5	-	-	CASKPPTFSQETQYF	TGTGCCAGCAAACCGCCGACATTTTCTCAAGAGACCCAGTACTTC
TRBV29-1	TRBJ2-1	once	-	CSGARGSVGVEQFF	TGCAGCGGGGCTCGGGGTAGCGTGGGGGTTGAGCAGTTCTTC
TRBV7-2	TRBJ2-5	once	TRBD2	CASSSGLAQETQYF	TGTGCCAGCAGCTCGGGACTAGCGCAAGAGACCCAGTACTTC
TRBV5-4	TRBJ2-5	-	TRBD2	CASSLQGLDQETQYF	TGTGCCAGCAGCTTGCAAGGACTAGACCAAGAGACCCAGTACTTC
TRBV29-1	TRBJ2-5	-	-	CSVAGSQETQYF	TGCAGCGTTGCGGGGTCCCAAGAGACCCAGTACTTC
TRBV27	TRBJ1-1	-	-	CASSYIRGPEAFF	TGTGCCAGCAGTTATATCAGGGGCCCGGAAGCTTTCTTT
TRBV20-1	TRBJ2-1	-	-	CSASRGASDPPGNEQFF	TGCAGTGCTAGTCGGGGCGCTAGCGACCCCCCGGGGAATGAGCAGTTCTTC
TRBV9	TRBJ2-7	-	TRBD2	CASSATSGGVSWQYF	TGTGCCAGCAGCGCGACTAGCGGGGGAGTATCGTGGCAGTACTTC